This record concerns one T cell receptor beta chain sequence. What it recognizes is unknown. This entry comes from a study of cytomegalovirus exposure and HLA in healthy donors. Study findings and constraints: By a later analysis, the bulk of CMV-associated TCR beta chains appeared HLA-restricted. Under in vitro conditions, a few CMV-associated chains were confirmed as specific for CMV antigens.

The germline gives CDR1 SGHAT, CDR2 FQDESV (reference sequence). Trimming took off 5 bases at V and 0 bases at J, with 25 bases between the two ends. The CDR3 contains 19 residues. 13 Jbeta primers and 60 Vbeta primers were used for the PCR. TCRdb's table, derived via immunoSEQ multiplex PCR, lists solely in-frame clones and lacks some. The data show roughly 180,000 clones, about four fifths seen once. Sequenced input: PBMCs. This TCR derives from a woman in her twenties or thirties in good health and CMV-seropositive. V is TRBV11-1 and J is TRBJ2-5; TRBD1 might be the D (7 bases). The CDR3 is CASSPLTRGAATNQETQYF. The DNA of the CDR3 is TGTGCCAGCAGCCCCCTGACCAGGGGGGCCGCTACAAACCAAGAGACCCAGTACTTC.